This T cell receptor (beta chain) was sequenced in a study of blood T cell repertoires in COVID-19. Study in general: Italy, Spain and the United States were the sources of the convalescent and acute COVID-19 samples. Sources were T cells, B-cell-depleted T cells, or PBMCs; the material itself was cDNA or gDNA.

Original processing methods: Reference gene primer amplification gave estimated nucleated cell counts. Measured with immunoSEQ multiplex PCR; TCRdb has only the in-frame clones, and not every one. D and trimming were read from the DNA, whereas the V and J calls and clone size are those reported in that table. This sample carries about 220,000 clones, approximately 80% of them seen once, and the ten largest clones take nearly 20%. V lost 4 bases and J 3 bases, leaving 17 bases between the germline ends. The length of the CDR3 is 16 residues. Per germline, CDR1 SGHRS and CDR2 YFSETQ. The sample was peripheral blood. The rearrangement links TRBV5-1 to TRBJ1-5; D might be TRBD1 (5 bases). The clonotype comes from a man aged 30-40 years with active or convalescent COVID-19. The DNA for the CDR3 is TGCGCCAGCAGCACACAGTTTTGGGGGGACAATCAGCCCCAGCATTTT. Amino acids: CASSTQFWGDNQPQHF.